Listed below are T cell receptor beta chains from one sample, sequenced in a study of blood T cells in healthy people across ages. A single record per CDR3 protein comes from TCRdb applying MiXCR to the 5' RACE reads. The sample comprises more than 650,000 distinct CDR3 sequences, 22% of which are singletons, and about 22% rests with the top ten. The material sequenced was blood. These receptors all stem from a man between 65 and 80 years old in good health. CDR3s include the opening cysteine and the closing phenylalanine or tryptophan. Each record gives: J gene, CDR3 length, D gene, V gene, CDR3 protein. A D gene is named only where the DNA matches it firmly.

>TRBJ1-4|16|TRBD1|TRBV5-5
CASSSGQGGRNEKLFF
>TRBJ2-7|10|.|TRBV29-1
CSVQDYEQYF
>TRBJ2-7|14|.|TRBV3-1
CASSQVDRPYEQYF
>TRBJ2-3|16|TRBD2|TRBV12-3/TRBV12-4
CASRHGTSTAADTQYF
>TRBJ1-4|12|.|TRBV12-3/TRBV12-4
CASSDDRQKLFF
>TRBJ1-6|16|.|TRBV11-2
CASSLVHDPYNSPLHF
>TRBJ2-7|15|.|TRBV5-1
CASSYLGTALNEQYF
>TRBJ1-2|17|TRBD1|TRBV7-2
CASISSVGTANIAGYTF
>TRBJ2-3|14|.|TRBV25-1
CASSASWGVDTQYF
>TRBJ2-5|15|TRBD2|TRBV27
CASSSERGQQETQYF
>TRBJ1-1|14|.|TRBV18
CASSRGSMNTEAFF
>TRBJ2-3|16|.|TRBV11-3
CASSLDGSGNTDTQYF
>TRBJ2-5|14|.|TRBV5-1
CASSSQGLEETQYF
>TRBJ1-1|14|TRBD1|TRBV29-1
CSVGQARARGEAFF
>TRBJ1-2|15|TRBD1|TRBV29-1
CSAVDRDRGGYGYTF
>TRBJ2-1|15|TRBD2|TRBV5-1
CASSLPGGASNEQFF
>TRBJ1-5|17|.|TRBV28
CASSLWAVRVGNQPQHF
>TRBJ2-7|14|.|TRBV7-2
CASSLTAATYEQYF
>TRBJ1-5|15|.|TRBV7-2
CASSFRGGRNQPQHF
>.|18|TRBD2|TRBV12-3/TRBV12-4
CASSKGTKLAGATYEQYF